Listed below are T cell receptor beta chains from one sample, sequenced in a study of cytomegalovirus exposure and HLA in healthy donors. Measured with immunoSEQ multiplex PCR; TCRdb has only the in-frame clones, and not every one. The table shows about 98,000 clones, with about 83% occurring only once. Sequences were obtained from PBMCs. All receptors derive from a woman in her thirties in good health and CMV-seronegative. CDR3s include the opening cysteine and the closing phenylalanine or tryptophan. The D gene is left open where the match is weak. Expanded clones are given a class, and other clones once, few, many or no size at all.

>.|TRBJ1-2|15|TRBD1|TRBV27
TGTGCCAGCAGTTTGATCGGGACAGGGTCCCGGGGCTACACCTTC
CASSLIGTGSRGYTF
>.|TRBJ1-4|15|.|TRBV7-7
TGTGCCAGCAGCTTAGGCAGGGCCCCAAATGAAAAACTGTTTTTT
CASSLGRAPNEKLFF
>once|TRBJ1-6|15|TRBD1|TRBV5-1
TGCGCCAGCAGCCCCCGACAGGGCACTGATTCACCCCTCCACTTT
CASSPRQGTDSPLHF
>.|TRBJ1-3|14|TRBD1|TRBV2
TGTGCCAGCAGGCGGACAGGGGTCGGAAACACCATATATTTT
CASRRTGVGNTIYF
>.|TRBJ1-5|16|TRBD1|TRBV28
TGTGCCAGCAGTCCCAGGACAGGGGGAAGGAGTCAGCCCCAGCATTTT
CASSPRTGGRSQPQHF
>once|TRBJ1-5|16|TRBD1|TRBV5-4
TGTGCCAGCAGCTTGGGGAGGGACAGCCTACCTCAGCCCCAGCATTTT
CASSLGRDSLPQPQHF
>few|TRBJ2-1|13|.|TRBV5-1
TGCGCCAGCAGCTTATACAGGGTCAATGAGCAGTTCTTC
CASSLYRVNEQFF
>.|TRBJ2-6|15|.|TRBV5-4
TGTGCCAGCAGCTTCCGCTTAACTGAGGCCAACGTCCTGACTTTC
CASSFRLTEANVLTF
>.|TRBJ1-1|12|.|TRBV29-1
TGCAGCGTTGATAGCTTGAACACTGAAGCTTTCTTT
CSVDSLNTEAFF
>.|TRBJ2-6|17|TRBD2|TRBV9
TGTGCCAGCAGCGTTGCGGGAGCTTACTCTGGGGCCAACGTCCTGACTTTC
CASSVAGAYSGANVLTF
>.|TRBJ2-3|14|TRBD2|TRBV9
TGTGCCAGCAGCCCGGGGGGGGGACCAGATACGCAGTATTTT
CASSPGGGPDTQYF
>.|TRBJ2-1|12|.|TRBV27
TGTGCCAGCAGTTTTTTCCAGGGAGAGCAGTTCTTC
CASSFFQGEQFF
>.|TRBJ1-1|13|.|TRBV27
TGTGCCAGCAGTTTTTTTATGAACACTGAAGCTTTCTTT
CASSFFMNTEAFF
>.|TRBJ1-2|12|TRBD1|TRBV9
TGTGCCAGCAGCGTAGGGGACAGGGTCTCAACCTTC
CASSVGDRVSTF
>.|TRBJ2-7|13|TRBD1|TRBV5-1
TGCGCCACCTCCGAGGACAGGGCCTACGAGCAGTACTTC
CATSEDRAYEQYF
>.|TRBJ2-7|14|TRBD1|TRBV11-2
TGTGCCTCGGGCCAAGGACAGGGGGCTTTGGAGCAGTACTTC
CASGQGQGALEQYF
>once|TRBJ1-5|15|.|TRBV28
TGTGCCAGCAGTTTACGGGGGAGAGGCAATCAGCCCCAGCATTTT
CASSLRGRGNQPQHF
>.|TRBJ1-2|14|.|TRBV5-4
TGTGCCAGCAGCTTGGACATCGGGGACTATGGCTACACCTTC
CASSLDIGDYGYTF
>.|TRBJ1-4|13|.|TRBV5-1
TGCGCCAGCAGCCCAGCGGGGAATGAAAAACTGTTTTTT
CASSPAGNEKLFF
>.|TRBJ1-4|15|TRBD1|TRBV29-1
TGCAGCGTTGAAGGTCAGGGGGCGCGGGGTGAAAAACTGTTTTTT
CSVEGQGARGEKLFF
>few|TRBJ1-3|14|TRBD1|TRBV7-8
TGTGCCAGCAGCGATTACAGGGGTGGAAACACCATATATTTT
CASSDYRGGNTIYF
>.|TRBJ2-3|15|TRBD2|TRBV29-1
TGCAGCGTTGAATTCGTGGCTAGCGGGAGGTATACGCAGTATTTT
CSVEFVASGRYTQYF
>.|TRBJ2-2|16|TRBD2|TRBV9
TGTGCCAGCAGCGTAGTGGCGGGGGGCCTCGTCGGGGAGCTGTTTTTT
CASSVVAGGLVGELFF
>.|TRBJ1-2|15|.|TRBV19
TGTGCCAGTAACAGATTTAGACAGTCGGACTATGGCTACACCTTC
CASNRFRQSDYGYTF
>.|TRBJ2-7|13|.|TRBV4-3
TGCGCCAGCGGCGAAGGGCTCCGGGGGGAGCAGTACTTC
CASGEGLRGEQYF
>.|TRBJ2-3|16|TRBD2|TRBV11-2
TGTGCCAGCAGGCCCCGACTAGCGGGATGGGCAGATACGCAGTATTTT
CASRPRLAGWADTQYF
>.|TRBJ2-7|15|TRBD1|TRBV5-1
TGCGCCAGCAGTCAGGATGGGACAGGAGCCAACGAGCAGTACTTC
CASSQDGTGANEQYF